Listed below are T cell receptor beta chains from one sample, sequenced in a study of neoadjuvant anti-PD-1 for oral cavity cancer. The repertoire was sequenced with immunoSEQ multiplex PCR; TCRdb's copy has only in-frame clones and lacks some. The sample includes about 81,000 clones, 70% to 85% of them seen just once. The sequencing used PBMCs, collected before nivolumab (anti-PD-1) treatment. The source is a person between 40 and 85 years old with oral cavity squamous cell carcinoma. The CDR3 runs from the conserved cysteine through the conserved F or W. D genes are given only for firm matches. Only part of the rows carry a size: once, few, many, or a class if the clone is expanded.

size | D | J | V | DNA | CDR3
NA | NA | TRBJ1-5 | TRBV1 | TGCACCAGCAGCCAAGTAGCGTCCGCCCTCAATCAGCCCCAGCATTTT | CTSSQVASALNQPQHF
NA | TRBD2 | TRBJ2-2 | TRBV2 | TGTGCCAGCCCCCCAATAAGGGGAGGGGTCACCGGGGAGCTGTTTTTT | CASPPIRGGVTGELFF
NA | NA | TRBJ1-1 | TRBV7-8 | TGTGCCAGCAGCTTAGGAGGGAGTACTGAAGCTTTCTTT | CASSLGGSTEAFF
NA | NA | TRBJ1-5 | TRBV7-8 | TGTGCCAGCAGCTTAGAGAGGTATAGCAATCAGCCCCAGCATTTT | CASSLERYSNQPQHF
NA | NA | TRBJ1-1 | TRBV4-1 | TGCGCCAGCAGCCGCGCCCTGAACACTGAAGCTTTCTTT | CASSRALNTEAFF
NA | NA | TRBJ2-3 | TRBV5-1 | TGCGCCAGCCGACATCGGATCGGTAGCACAGATACGCAGTATTTT | CASRHRIGSTDTQYF
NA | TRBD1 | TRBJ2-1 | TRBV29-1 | TGCAGCGTTGATATTACAGGGGGACGCAATGAGCAGTTCTTC | CSVDITGGRNEQFF
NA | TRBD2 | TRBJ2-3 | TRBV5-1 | TGCGCCAGCAGGACTAGCGGGGTCACAGATACGCAGTATTTT | CASRTSGVTDTQYF
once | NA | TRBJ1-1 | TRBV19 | TGTGCCAGTACCCTCCCCGGGCAGAATGAAGCTTTCTTT | CASTLPGQNEAFF
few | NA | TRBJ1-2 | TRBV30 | TGTGCCTGTAAAGAGGGTGGTTGGGGGAATGGCTACACCTTC | CACKEGGWGNGYTF
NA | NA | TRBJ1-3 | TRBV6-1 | TGTGCCAGCAGTGAAGGATTAAACACCATATATTTT | CASSEGLNTIYF
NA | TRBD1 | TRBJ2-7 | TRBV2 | TGTGCCAGCTCGGGACAGGGGATTGGCGAGCAGTACTTC | CASSGQGIGEQYF